This entry lists 7 T cell receptor beta chains sequenced from one sample in a study of post-analysis software for immune sequencing data. Study-wide results and caveats: When patients were compared with controls, four to six TRBV segments were more frequent, TRBV5-6, TRBV5-1 and TRBV20-1 among them.

The TCR beta cDNA libraries carried unique molecular identifiers. TCRdb fed the PCR reads into MiXCR, producing one record per CDR3 protein. The profile covers some 450,000 distinct CDR3 sequences, with under 55% appearing a single time and about 12% taken by the ten largest. Antigen specificity for these receptors is unknown. Source material: blood. The receptors shown here come from a girl aged 5 to 17 with multiple sclerosis.

This rearrangement joins TRBV15 to TRBJ2-1; 7 positions match TRBD2. Losses at the gene ends were 3 bases for V and 6 bases for J; bases not matched to a gene: 11. Germline CDR1 and CDR2: LNHNV and YYDKDF (reference sequence). The CDR3 contains 16 residues. The CDR3 nucleotides are TGTGCCACCAGCAGGGATCTAGCGGAAGGCCTCAATGAGCAGTTCTTC. Translated, it gives CATSRDLAEGLNEQFF. Filled out from reference TRBV15 and TRBJ2-1, the complete variable domain reads DAMVIQNPRYQVTQFGKPVTLSCSQTLNHNVMYWYQQKSSQAPKLLFHYYDKDFNNEADTPDNFQSRRPNTSFCFLDIRSPGLGDTAMYLCATSRDLAEGLNEQFFGPGTRLTVL.

Remarks on this clonotype: One end of the junction does not line up with germline, which may come from a read error. The chain is built from TRBV9 and TRBJ1-1; TRBD1 agrees at 8 bases. The CDR3 sequence is 14 residues long. In germline, CDR1 is SGDLS, CDR2 YYNGEE. In nucleotides, the CDR3 is TGTGCCAGCGGCGTAGGGGGACAGGTGAGAGAAGCTTTCTTT. This gives the protein CASGVGGQVREAFF. Full variable domain (missing parts from reference TRBV9 and TRBJ1-1): DSGVTQTPKHLITATGQRVTLRCSPRSGDLSVYWYQQSLDQGLQFLIQYYNGEERAKGNILERFSAQQFPDLHSELNLSSLELGDSALYFCASGVGGQVREAFFGQGTRLTVV.

This chain joins TRBV13 and TRBJ1-1; D gene uncertain. V lost 1 base to trimming and J lost 5 bases, with 11 bases between them. Germline-derived CDR1 and CDR2 are PRHDT and FYEKMQ (reference sequence). CDR3 size: 14 residues. CDR3 amino acids: CASSLAPVGTEAFF. In nucleotides, the CDR3 is TGTGCCAGCAGCTTAGCGCCAGTGGGGACTGAAGCTTTCTTT.

The J gene is TRBJ1-1, the V gene TRBV12-3 or TRBV12-4; D not resolved. Between the trimmed V and J ends, which lost 2 bases and 1 base, there was a span of 8 bases. The CDR3 loop spans 14 amino acids. The CDR3 bases are TGTGCCAGCAGTTTAAGTCCACAGAACACTGAAGCTTTCTTT. It encodes CASSLSPQNTEAFF.

Only a few counts were recorded for this clonotype. The gene calls are TRBV20-1 and TRBJ2-1, with a possible D match to TRBD1 (5 bases). The V gene lost 3 bases and the J gene lost 7 bases, with 10 bases spanning the gap. There are 12 residues in the CDR3. Per germline, CDR1 DFQATT and CDR2 SNEGSKA (reference sequence). This chain's CDR3 is CSASAGKNEQFF. As DNA, the CDR3 is TGCAGTGCTAGTGCAGGGAAAAATGAGCAGTTCTTC.

This chain uses TRBV29-1 with TRBJ2-5, with 7 positions matching TRBD1. Germline lookup yields CDR1 SQVTM and CDR2 ANQGSEA. This CDR3 has 14 residues. V gave up 3 bases and J gave up 1 base; unmatched junction bases: 5. CDR3 amino acids: CSVDRDSSQETQYF. DNA of the CDR3: TGCAGCGTTGACCGGGACAGTAGCCAAGAGACCCAGTACTTC.

The chain combines TRBV6-6 with TRBJ2-7; 7 bases map to TRBD1. The end of the DNA aligns better with TRBJ2-5, so the J call may be wrong. Germline loops: CDR1 MNHNY, CDR2 SVGAGI (reference sequence). The CDR3 loop spans 15 amino acids. The CDR3 protein is CASSCYRDSQETQYF. The CDR3 DNA reads TGTGCCAGCAGTTGCTACCGGGACAGCCAAGAGACCCAGTACTTC.